Presented here are 6 T cell receptor beta chains from one specimen sequenced in a study of cytomegalovirus exposure and HLA in healthy donors (dated by TCRdb to 2017 to 2019). The protocol used for the library was the immunoSEQ multiplex PCR assay. A mixture of 60 forward primers for TCR Vbeta segments and 13 reverse primers for TCR Jbeta segments was used in the multiplex PCR. Imported from immuneACCESS, the table was reduced by TCRdb to in-frame sequences with V and J called. These copies leave out some clones; in studies compared against another copy, an unresolved V gene accounts for under half, and the cause of the remainder is not known. The sample yields approximately 170,000 clones; more than 65% were counted once. The ten largest account for 9.7% of the sample. The specimen sequenced was PBMCs. Receptors originate from a young man in good health and CMV-seropositive.

This chain links TRBV7-9 with TRBJ2-5, with D perhaps TRBD2 (5 bases). There are 14 residues in the CDR3. Deletions cut 5 bases from V and 3 bases from J, with 13 bases between. Germline assignment: CDR1 SEHNR and CDR2 FQNEAQ (reference sequence). The chain's CDR3 is CASSPPAEEETQYF. CDR3 coding DNA: TGTGCCAGCAGCCCCCCCGCGGAGGAAGAGACCCAGTACTTC.

This chain links TRBV6-1 with TRBJ1-3; D call uncertain. Germline-derived CDR1 and CDR2 are MNHNS and SASEGT. V shed 3 bases and J shed 0 bases, with 9 bases lying between them. The CDR3 length is 15 residues. Here the CDR3 reads CASSERRGSGNTIYF. CDR3 bases: TGTGCCAGCAGTGAGCGGAGAGGCTCTGGAAACACCATATATTTT.

The genes are TRBV27 and TRBJ1-2, with D unclear. The CDR3 is 19 residues long. Germline V gene lookup returns CDR1 MNHEY and CDR2 SMNVEV (reference sequence). The V and J ends lost 0 bases and 8 bases respectively, with 28 bases between them. The CDR3 is CASSLSIISTTAGLEGYTF. DNA for the CDR3: TGTGCCAGCAGTTTATCGATTATTAGTACCACAGCCGGATTAGAAGGCTACACCTTC.

The chain uses TRBV7-9 and TRBJ2-1, with D tentatively TRBD1 (6 bases). The length of the CDR3 is 15 residues. V lost 6 bases to trimming and J lost 10 bases, with 22 bases between them. Germline assignment: CDR1 SEHNR and CDR2 FQNEAQ (reference sequence). Here the CDR3 DNA reads TGTGCCAGCAGTTTCAAATCCCAGGGTACAGGGGAGCAGTTCTTC. This encodes CASSFKSQGTGEQFF.

This sequence joins TRBV4-2 and TRBJ2-7, with 7 bases aligning to TRBD1. Germline CDR1 LGHNA, CDR2 YNFKEQ. The CDR3 consists of 13 residues. J gave up 4 bases and V 4 bases, and 4 bases lay outside the gene matches. The CDR3 is CASSPRQGYEQYF. CDR3 nucleotide sequence: TGTGCCAGCAGCCCCAGACAGGGATACGAGCAGTACTTC.

This sequence joins TRBV7-9 and TRBJ2-7; D is possibly TRBD1 (5 bases). The CDR3 sequence is 14 residues long. Germline CDR1 and CDR2: SEHNR and FQNEAQ (reference sequence). The V gene lost 5 bases and the J gene lost 3 bases, with 14 bases spanning the gap. The CDR3 bases are TGTGCCAGCAGCCCGAAGGACACCGTCTACGAGCAGTACTTC. Translating it yields CASSPKDTVYEQYF.